The rows below give T cell receptor beta chains drawn from one sample of a study of blood T cell repertoires in COVID-19. Profiled with immunoSEQ multiplex PCR; TCRdb holds only in-frame clones, not every one. The sample lists under 200,000 clones; more than 75% were seen once. The sequenced sample consisted of peripheral blood. Receptor source: a man aged 55-75 years with COVID-19, enrolled during active disease. Both conserved end residues are part of each CDR3. A D gene is named only where the DNA matches it firmly. Only part of the rows carry a size: once, few, many, or a class if the clone is expanded.

cdr3_nt	cdr3_aa	v_call	j_call	clone_size	d_call
TGTGCCAGCCTTCGGCAGGGGGCCCGAGGAGAGACCCAGTACTTC	CASLRQGARGETQYF	TRBV7-2	TRBJ2-5	NA	TRBD1
TGTGCCAGCAGCTCCTTAGCGGGAAACGTGGCCAATGAGCAGTTCTTC	CASSSLAGNVANEQFF	TRBV5-4	TRBJ2-1	NA	TRBD2
TGTGCCAGCAGTTACCGATCGACAGGGAACACTGAAGCTTTCTTT	CASSYRSTGNTEAFF	TRBV6-2/TRBV6-3	TRBJ1-1	NA	NA
TGTGCCAGCAGCCGGGGGACAGCCGAAGAGACCCAGTACTTC	CASSRGTAEETQYF	TRBV7-3	TRBJ2-5	NA	NA
TGTGCCAGCAGCCGGGACAGGGCAGAGACCCAGTACTTC	CASSRDRAETQYF	TRBV11-2	TRBJ2-5	NA	TRBD1
TGCGCCAGCAGTGGTGGACAGGGGGCCTTCTACGAGCAGTACTTC	CASSGGQGAFYEQYF	TRBV5-1	TRBJ2-7	NA	TRBD1
TGTGCCAGCAGTAATCCCGGGACAGATAAACTGTTTTTT	CASSNPGTDKLFF	TRBV6-6	TRBJ1-4	NA	TRBD1
TGTGCCAGCAGCTTAGGGAGGAACACCGGGGAGCTGTTTTTT	CASSLGRNTGELFF	TRBV7-9	TRBJ2-2	few	NA
TGTGCCAGTAGTCCCGGGACACGACGAGAGACCCAGTACTTC	CASSPGTRRETQYF	TRBV19	TRBJ2-5	NA	NA
TGTGCCAGCAGCTTGGGGGACAGGGGTTTCCCTCAGCCCCAGCATTTT	CASSLGDRGFPQPQHF	TRBV5-5	TRBJ1-5	few	TRBD1
TGTGCCAGCAGCTTGGCAATTGGCGGGGGGTCCTACAATGAGCAGTTCTTC	CASSLAIGGGSYNEQFF	TRBV5-4	TRBJ2-1	NA	TRBD2
TGTGCCAGCAGCTTAGTTCGACTAGCAAGGGAGCAGTTCTTC	CASSLVRLAREQFF	TRBV13	TRBJ2-1	NA	TRBD2
TGTGCCAGCTCACAACTAGCGGGGGGGCCGAAAGAGACCCAGTACTTC	CASSQLAGGPKETQYF	TRBV18	TRBJ2-5	once	TRBD2
TGTGCCAGCAGCTTCGCAGACACAGGCGGCCAGCATTTT	CASSFADTGGQHF	TRBV11-2	TRBJ1-5	few	NA
TGTGCCAGTAGTCTGATGACAGGGGCCTACGAGCAGTACTTC	CASSLMTGAYEQYF	TRBV19	TRBJ2-7	few	TRBD1
TGTGCCAGCAGCCAACGGGGCGGGGAGCTGTTTTTT	CASSQRGGELFF	TRBV14	TRBJ2-2	NA	NA
TGCGCCAGCAGCCAAGATTTAACCGGGGAGCTGTTTTTT	CASSQDLTGELFF	TRBV4-3	TRBJ2-2	NA	NA
TGTGCCAGCACCCAAGGGACAGGGCTTAGAGAGCAGTACTTC	CASTQGTGLREQYF	TRBV6-6	TRBJ2-7	NA	TRBD1
TGTGCCAGCAGTGACTCGGACAGCTCCTCGGATACGCAGTATTTT	CASSDSDSSSDTQYF	TRBV6-4	TRBJ2-3	once	NA
TGTGCCAGCAGCTGGGACTTCTTAGCGGGGGGGAATGAGCAGTTCTTC	CASSWDFLAGGNEQFF	TRBV7-9	TRBJ2-1	NA	TRBD2
TGTGCCAGCAGCCAAGTCTTTTCGACTTTCACTGAAGCTTTCTTT	CASSQVFSTFTEAFF	TRBV3-1/TRBV3-2	TRBJ1-1	NA	NA
TGCGCCAGCAGCCAGGACCCCCACAGGGGGGGCAATGAGCAGTTCTTC	CASSQDPHRGGNEQFF	TRBV4-3	TRBJ2-1	NA	NA
TGTGCCAGCAGCTGGACAGGGGGATTGGGTGAAAAACTGTTTTTT	CASSWTGGLGEKLFF	TRBV7-8	TRBJ1-4	NA	TRBD1
TGTGCCAGCAGCTTGTATAGCAATCAGCCCCAGCATTTT	CASSLYSNQPQHF	TRBV11-1	TRBJ1-5	NA	NA
TGCGCCAGCAGCCAAGTTGCGGGGGGGATCACTAATGAAAAACTGTTTTTT	CASSQVAGGITNEKLFF	TRBV4-3	TRBJ1-4	NA	NA
TGTGCCAGTAGTATACTCGTAGCGTACGGGGACTATGGCTACACCTTC	CASSILVAYGDYGYTF	TRBV19	TRBJ1-2	NA	NA
TGTGCCACCAGTGATTGGGGCAGCTATGGCTACACCTTC	CATSDWGSYGYTF	TRBV24-1	TRBJ1-2	NA	NA
TGCGCCAGCAGCTTGGTAACTAGCGCCTTCACAGATACGCAGTATTTT	CASSLVTSAFTDTQYF	TRBV5-1	TRBJ2-3	NA	TRBD2
TGTGCCAGCAGTCAGGGACAGTTTAGCTCCTATAATTCACCCCTCCACTTT	CASSQGQFSSYNSPLHF	TRBV4-2	TRBJ1-6	NA	TRBD1
TGTGCCAGCAGTCAGGGGACAGGGGGCATTTCACCCCTCCACTTT	CASSQGTGGISPLHF	TRBV6-5	TRBJ1-6	NA	TRBD1
TGTGCCAGCAGTTTATACGGTCTGGGAGCGGGGTACACTGAAGCTTTCTTT	CASSLYGLGAGYTEAFF	TRBV28	TRBJ1-1	NA	NA
TGTGCCATCTCGGGGGTGAACACTGAAGCTTTCTTT	CAISGVNTEAFF	TRBV10-3	TRBJ1-1	NA	NA
TGTGCCAGTAGTAATCGACAGGTGGAAGGGTCCTATAATTCACCCCTCCACTTT	CASSNRQVEGSYNSPLHF	TRBV19	TRBJ1-6	NA	NA
TGTGCCAGCAGTTATAGGGAGAACTACAATGAGCAGTTCTTC	CASSYRENYNEQFF	TRBV6-2/TRBV6-3	TRBJ2-1	few	NA
TGTGCCAGCCGTATCTTAACAGGGTACACTGAAGCTTTCTTT	CASRILTGYTEAFF	TRBV2	TRBJ1-1	NA	NA
TGTGCCAGCAGCCAATTACAGGGGCCCTATGGCTACACCTTC	CASSQLQGPYGYTF	TRBV14	TRBJ1-2	NA	TRBD1
TGTGCCAGCAGCTTAACAGGTGGTAGCGGGAGGGCCGGTACGCAGTATTTT	CASSLTGGSGRAGTQYF	TRBV7-3	TRBJ2-3	NA	TRBD2